This TCR beta chain was identified during a study of blood T cell repertoires in COVID-19. Profiling relied on immunoSEQ multiplex PCR, and the TCRdb table lists in-frame clones only, not all of them. Among roughly 150,000 clones listed, approximately 80% were seen once. Trimming cost V 6 bases and J 3 bases, with 11 bases left between them. The CDR3 consists of 13 residues. Germline values: CDR1 LNHDA, CDR2 SQIVND (reference sequence). This TCR derives from a man between 65 and 80 years old who had been exposed to COVID-19. Material: PBMCs or T cells enriched from blood (not recorded which). J is TRBJ1-1 and V is TRBV19; weak D call: TRBD1 (6 bases). The CDR3 coding sequence is TGTGCCAGTAGGGCAGGGGAAGACACTGAAGCTTTCTTT. It translates to CASRAGEDTEAFF.